Following are 5 T cell receptor beta chains from one sample sequenced in a study of CD8+CD57+ T cells in acquired aplastic anemia. Profiling of TCR beta VDJ combinations and CDR3 sequences used genomic DNA as template. TCRdb redid the calling of the reads with MiXCR, one entry per CDR3 protein. This table has around 200,000 distinct CDR3 sequences, around half appearing once. CD8+CD57+ cell expansion, shown by flow cytometry, had occurred in the patients selected for sequencing. Sequenced material: sorted CD4+, CD8+, or CD8+CD57+ T cells (not recorded which) from PBMCs. Receptors were obtained from a human donor with aplastic anemia.

In this sample, this clonotype turned up a few times. The rearrangement uses TRBV11-2 and TRBJ2-3; 10 positions match TRBD2. Germline CDR1 SGHAT, CDR2 FQNNGV. This CDR3 is 15 amino acids long. V lost 3 bases and J lost 1; bases outside the gene matches: 1. Here the CDR3 reads CASSFGLAGTDTQYF. CDR3 in DNA: TGTGCCAGCAGCTTCGGACTAGCGGGCACAGATACGCAGTATTTT.

The chain uses TRBV19 and TRBJ2-7, with D tentatively TRBD1 or TRBD2 (5 bases each). The CDR3 is made up of 16 amino acids. The germline V gene encodes CDR1 LNHDA and CDR2 SQIVND (reference sequence). V was pared by 9 bases and J by 4 bases, with 25 bases between. DNA of the CDR3: TGTGCCAGCCGCCGCGACAGCGGACCCGGTGGGTACGAGCAGTACTTC. Amino acids: CASRRDSGPGGYEQYF.

The gene calls are TRBV29-1 and TRBJ1-1, with D uncertain. CDR1 is SQVTM, CDR2 ANQGSEA, per germline. V lost 6 bases and J 0 bases, leaving 8 bases between the germline ends. This CDR3 spans 12 amino acids. The CDR3 DNA is TGCAGCGTCGCCCAAGTGAACACTGAAGCTTTCTTT. Its protein product is CSVAQVNTEAFF. The full variable domain, completed using reference TRBV29-1 and TRBJ1-1, is SAVISQKPSRDICQRGTSLTIQCQVDSQVTMMFWYRQQPGQSLTLIATANQGSEATYESGFVIDKFPISRPNLTFSTLTVSNMSPEDSSIYLCSVAQVNTEAFFGQGTRLTVV.

This clonotype was detected many times. The chain uses TRBV5-4 and TRBJ1-5, with a possible D match to TRBD1 (5 bases). The CDR3 consists of 15 residues. V lost 0 bases to trimming and J lost 4 bases, with 11 bases between them. Germline CDR1 is SGHNT and CDR2 is YYREEE (reference sequence). The CDR3 reads CASSLVPGGNQPQHF. CDR3 nucleotides: TGTGCCAGCAGCTTGGTACCCGGGGGTAATCAGCCCCAGCATTTT.

This clonotype has only a few counts. The chain combines TRBV5-1 with TRBJ2-2; TRBD1 or TRBD2 may be the D gene (6 bases each). Germline values: CDR1 SGHRS, CDR2 YFSETQ. Trimming removed 0 bases from V and 7 bases from J, with 19 bases in between. The CDR3 length is 17 residues. The CDR3 spells CASSLDYGGGLGGELFF. For the CDR3, the DNA is TGCGCCAGCAGCTTGGATTATGGAGGGGGGCTCGGCGGGGAGCTGTTTTTT. Based on the CDR3 plus reference TRBV5-1 and TRBJ2-2, the full variable domain is KAGVTQTPRYLIKTRGQQVTLSCSPISGHRSVSWYQQTPGQGLQFLFEYFSETQRNKGNFPGRFSGRQFSNSRSEMNVSTLELGDSALYLCASSLDYGGGLGGELFFGEGSRLTVL.